This TCR beta chain is from a study of T cell clonotyping in hematopoietic cell transplantation. For the study at large: Pretransplant recipient samples were taken after cytoreduction.

This clone is labeled as medium-sized (0.01 to 0.1%). Its target is not known. The V gene's germline CDR1 is SGDLS and CDR2 YYNGEE. V was cut by 4 bases and J by 3 bases, with 11 bases left in between. This CDR3 comprises 14 residues. Study outcomes and limitations: Recipient TCR diversity dropped after transplant; expanded clonotypes rose from day 30 to 180. Without cell sorting, CD4 versus CD8 contributions remain unresolved. At the given depth, recipient repertoires were over 95% de novo clonotypes.

Stated time point: recipient sample about 28 days before transplant, after cytoreduction. Sequencing used immunoSEQ multiplex PCR; TCRdb keeps in-frame clones, though not all of them. This sample has tens of thousands of clones, with approximately 81% found just once. The clonotype originates from a man aged 55 to 70 with acute myeloid leukemia. Some clones in this sample may be carry-over from other donors' samples. Sequences were derived from peripheral blood mononuclear cells, sampled before stem cell transplant. The chain combines TRBV9 with TRBJ2-4; D remains unclear. The CDR3 coding sequence is TGTGCCAGCAGCCCAGGACCCAGCAAAAACATTCAGTACTTC. It translates to CASSPGPSKNIQYF.